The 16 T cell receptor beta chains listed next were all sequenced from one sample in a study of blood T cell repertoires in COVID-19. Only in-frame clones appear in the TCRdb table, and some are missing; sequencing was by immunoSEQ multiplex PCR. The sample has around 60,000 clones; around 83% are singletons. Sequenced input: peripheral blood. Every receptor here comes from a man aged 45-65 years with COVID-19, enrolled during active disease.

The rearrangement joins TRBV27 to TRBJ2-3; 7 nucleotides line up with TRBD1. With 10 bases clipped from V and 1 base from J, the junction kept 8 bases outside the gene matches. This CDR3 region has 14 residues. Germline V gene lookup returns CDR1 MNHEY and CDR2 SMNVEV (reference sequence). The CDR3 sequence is CATKVQGGTDTQYF. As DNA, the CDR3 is TGTGCCACCAAAGTCCAGGGGGGCACAGATACGCAGTATTTT.

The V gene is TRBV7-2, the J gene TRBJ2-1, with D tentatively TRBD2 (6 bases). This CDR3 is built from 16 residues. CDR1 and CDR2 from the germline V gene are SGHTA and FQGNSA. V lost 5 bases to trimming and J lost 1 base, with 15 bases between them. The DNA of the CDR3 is TGTGCCAGCAGCGACGCCGGGACTCTTTCCTACAATGAGCAGTTCTTC. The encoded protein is CASSDAGTLSYNEQFF. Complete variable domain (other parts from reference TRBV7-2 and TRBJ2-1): GAGVSQSPSNKVTEKGKDVELRCDPISGHTALYWYRQSLGQGLEFLIYFQGNSAPDKSGLPSDRFSAERTGGSVSTLTIQRTQQEDSAVYLCASSDAGTLSYNEQFFGPGTRLTVL.

In DNA form, the CDR3 reads TGTGCCAGTAGATCGGGGGGACAGGGGCAAGGGAGTGACCAAGATCCCAACACTGAAGCTTTCTTT. Translated: CASRSGGQGQGSDQDPNTEAFF. The J gene is TRBJ1-1, the V gene TRBV19; 10 bases are a match to TRBD1. Looked up from germline, CDR1 is LNHDA and CDR2 is SQIVND (reference sequence). V shed 6 bases and J 2 bases; nucleotides not matched to a gene: 27. This CDR3 is 22 amino acids long. The full variable domain, completed using reference TRBV19 and TRBJ1-1, is DGGITQSPKYLFRKEGQNVTLSCEQNLNHDAMYWYRQDPGQGLRLIYYSQIVNDFQKGDIAEGYSVSREKKESFPLTVTSAQKNPTAFYLCASRSGGQGQGSDQDPNTEAFFGQGTRLTVV.

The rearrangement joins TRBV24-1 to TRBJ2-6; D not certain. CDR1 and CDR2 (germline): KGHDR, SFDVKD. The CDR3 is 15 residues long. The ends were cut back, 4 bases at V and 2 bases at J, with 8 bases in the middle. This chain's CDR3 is CATSDPKTGANVLTF. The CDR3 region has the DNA TGTGCCACCAGTGACCCTAAAACTGGGGCCAACGTCCTGACTTTC.

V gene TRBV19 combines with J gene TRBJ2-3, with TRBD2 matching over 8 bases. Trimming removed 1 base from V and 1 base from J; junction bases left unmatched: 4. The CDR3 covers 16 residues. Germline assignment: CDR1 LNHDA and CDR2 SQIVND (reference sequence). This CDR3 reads CASSIGGSGGTDTQYF. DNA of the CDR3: TGTGCCAGTAGTATAGGAGGTAGCGGGGGCACAGATACGCAGTATTTT.

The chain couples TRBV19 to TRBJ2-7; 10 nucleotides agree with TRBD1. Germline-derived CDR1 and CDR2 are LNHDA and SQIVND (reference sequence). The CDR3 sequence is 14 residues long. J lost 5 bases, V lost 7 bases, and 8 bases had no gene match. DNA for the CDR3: TGTGCCAGTAACCCGGGACAGGGGTCCCACGAGCAGTACTTC. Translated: CASNPGQGSHEQYF.

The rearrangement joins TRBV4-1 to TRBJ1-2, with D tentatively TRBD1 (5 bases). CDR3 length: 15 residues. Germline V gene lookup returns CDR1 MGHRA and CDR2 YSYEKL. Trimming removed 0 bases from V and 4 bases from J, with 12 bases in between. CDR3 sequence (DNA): TGCGCCAGCAGCCAAGATCTAGGGGTGGGCTATGGCTACACCTTC. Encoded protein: CASSQDLGVGYGYTF.

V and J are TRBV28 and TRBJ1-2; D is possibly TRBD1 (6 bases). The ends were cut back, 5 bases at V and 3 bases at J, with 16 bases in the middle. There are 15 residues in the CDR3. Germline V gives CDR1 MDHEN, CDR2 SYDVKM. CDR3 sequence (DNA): TGTGCCAGCAGTCCCCCGCGGACAGACTACTATGGCTACACCTTC. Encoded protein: CASSPPRTDYYGYTF.

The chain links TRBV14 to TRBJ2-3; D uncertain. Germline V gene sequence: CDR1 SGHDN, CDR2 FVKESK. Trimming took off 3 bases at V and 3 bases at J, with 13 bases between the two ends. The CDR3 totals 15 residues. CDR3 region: CASSQARPSTDTQYF. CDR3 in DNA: TGTGCCAGCAGCCAGGCTAGGCCTTCTACAGATACGCAGTATTTT.

The CDR3 spells CASSQDKLAGGRNNEQFF. DNA for the CDR3: TGCGCCAGCAGCCAAGATAAACTAGCGGGAGGCCGTAACAATGAGCAGTTCTTC. The chain joins TRBV4-1 to TRBJ2-1; 12 bases match TRBD2. With V trimmed by 0 bases and J by 5 bases, 8 bases remained unmatched. The CDR3 has 18 residues. Germline V gene lookup returns CDR1 MGHRA and CDR2 YSYEKL.

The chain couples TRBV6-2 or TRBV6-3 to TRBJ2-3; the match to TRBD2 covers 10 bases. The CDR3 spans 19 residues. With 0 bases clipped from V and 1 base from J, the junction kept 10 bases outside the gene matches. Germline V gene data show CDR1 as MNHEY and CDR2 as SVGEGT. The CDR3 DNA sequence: TGTGCCAGCAGTTACTCGACAGCGGGAGGGCCCTCTGGCACAGATACGCAGTATTTT. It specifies CASSYSTAGGPSGTDTQYF.

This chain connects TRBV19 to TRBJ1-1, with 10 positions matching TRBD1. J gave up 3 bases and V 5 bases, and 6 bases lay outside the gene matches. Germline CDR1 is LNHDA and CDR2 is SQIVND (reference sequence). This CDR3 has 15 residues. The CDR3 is CASSSSGTGDTEAFF. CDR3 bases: TGTGCCAGTAGTTCCTCCGGGACAGGGGACACTGAAGCTTTCTTT. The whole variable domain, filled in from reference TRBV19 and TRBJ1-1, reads DGGITQSPKYLFRKEGQNVTLSCEQNLNHDAMYWYRQDPGQGLRLIYYSQIVNDFQKGDIAEGYSVSREKKESFPLTVTSAQKNPTAFYLCASSSSGTGDTEAFFGQGTRLTVV.

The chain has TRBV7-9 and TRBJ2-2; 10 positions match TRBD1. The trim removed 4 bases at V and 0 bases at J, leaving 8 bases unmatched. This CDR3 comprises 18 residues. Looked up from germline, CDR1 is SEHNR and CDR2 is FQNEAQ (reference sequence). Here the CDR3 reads CASSSRDRGKANTGELFF. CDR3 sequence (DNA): TGTGCCAGCAGCTCCCGGGACAGGGGTAAAGCGAACACCGGGGAGCTGTTTTTT.

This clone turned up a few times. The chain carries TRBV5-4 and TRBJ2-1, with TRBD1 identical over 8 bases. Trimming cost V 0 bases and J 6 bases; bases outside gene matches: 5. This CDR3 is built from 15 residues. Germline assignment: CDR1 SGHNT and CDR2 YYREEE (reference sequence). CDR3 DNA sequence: TGTGCCAGCAGCTTGGGTGGACAGGGCGGCAATGAGCAGTTCTTC. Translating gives CASSLGGQGGNEQFF.

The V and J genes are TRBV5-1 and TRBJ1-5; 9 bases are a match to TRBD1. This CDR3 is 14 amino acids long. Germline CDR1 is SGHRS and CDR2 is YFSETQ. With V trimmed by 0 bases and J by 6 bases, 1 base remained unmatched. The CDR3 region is CASSLGQGGQPQHF. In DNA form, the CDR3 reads TGCGCCAGCAGCTTGGGACAGGGGGGTCAGCCCCAGCATTTT. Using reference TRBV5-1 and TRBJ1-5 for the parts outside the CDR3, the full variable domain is KAGVTQTPRYLIKTRGQQVTLSCSPISGHRSVSWYQQTPGQGLQFLFEYFSETQRNKGNFPGRFSGRQFSNSRSEMNVSTLELGDSALYLCASSLGQGGQPQHFGDGTRLSIL.

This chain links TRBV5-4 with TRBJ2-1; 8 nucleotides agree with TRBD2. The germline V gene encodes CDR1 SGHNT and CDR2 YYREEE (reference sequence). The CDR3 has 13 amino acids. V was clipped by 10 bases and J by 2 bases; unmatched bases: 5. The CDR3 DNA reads TGTGCCGCTCGGACTAGCACCTACAATGAGCAGTTCTTC. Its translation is CAARTSTYNEQFF.